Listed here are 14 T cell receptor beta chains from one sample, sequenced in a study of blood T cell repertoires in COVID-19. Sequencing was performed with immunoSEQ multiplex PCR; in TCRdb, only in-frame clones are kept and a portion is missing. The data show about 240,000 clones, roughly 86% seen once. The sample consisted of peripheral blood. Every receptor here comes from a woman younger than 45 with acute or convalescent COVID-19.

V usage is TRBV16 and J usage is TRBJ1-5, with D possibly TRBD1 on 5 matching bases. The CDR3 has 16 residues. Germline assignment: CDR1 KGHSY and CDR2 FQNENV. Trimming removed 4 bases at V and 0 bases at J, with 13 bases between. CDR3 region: CASSPTDIDSNQPQHF. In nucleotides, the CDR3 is TGTGCCAGCAGCCCGACGGACATAGATAGCAATCAGCCCCAGCATTTT.

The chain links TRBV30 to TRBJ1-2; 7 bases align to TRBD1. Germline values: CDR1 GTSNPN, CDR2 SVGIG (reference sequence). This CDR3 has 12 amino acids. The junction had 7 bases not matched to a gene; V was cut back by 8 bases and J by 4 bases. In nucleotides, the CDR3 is TGTGCCGCGGGAGGGGGCCTCTATGGCTACACCTTC. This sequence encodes CAAGGGLYGYTF.

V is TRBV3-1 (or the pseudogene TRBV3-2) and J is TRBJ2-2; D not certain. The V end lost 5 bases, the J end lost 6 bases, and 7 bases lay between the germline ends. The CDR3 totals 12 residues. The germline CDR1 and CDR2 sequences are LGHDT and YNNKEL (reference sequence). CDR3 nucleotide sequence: TGTGCCAGCAGCGTCTACCCCGGGGAGCTGTTTTTT. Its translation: CASSVYPGELFF.

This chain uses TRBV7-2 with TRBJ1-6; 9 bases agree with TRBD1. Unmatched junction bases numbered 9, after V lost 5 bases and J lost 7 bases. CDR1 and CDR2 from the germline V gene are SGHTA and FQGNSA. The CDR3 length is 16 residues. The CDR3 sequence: CASSQGAGQGNSPLHF. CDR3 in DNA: TGTGCCAGCAGCCAGGGGGCCGGACAGGGGAATTCACCCCTCCACTTT. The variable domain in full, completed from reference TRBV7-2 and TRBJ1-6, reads GAGVSQSPSNKVTEKGKDVELRCDPISGHTALYWYRQSLGQGLEFLIYFQGNSAPDKSGLPSDRFSAERTGGSVSTLTIQRTQQEDSAVYLCASSQGAGQGNSPLHFGNGTRLTVT.

The CDR3 sequence: CASSSTSGRTYNEQFF. CDR3 DNA: TGTGCCAGCAGCTCGACTAGCGGGAGAACCTACAATGAGCAGTTCTTC. This sequence joins TRBV5-4 and TRBJ2-1; 12 bases are a match to TRBD2. Germline CDR1 reads SGHNT; CDR2 reads YYREEE (reference sequence). V shed 3 bases, J shed 2 bases, and the junction held 3 bases outside the gene matches. The CDR3 spans 16 residues.

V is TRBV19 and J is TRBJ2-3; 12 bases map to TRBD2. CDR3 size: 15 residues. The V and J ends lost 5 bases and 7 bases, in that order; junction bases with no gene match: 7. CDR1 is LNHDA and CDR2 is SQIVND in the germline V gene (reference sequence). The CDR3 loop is CASSASSGRANTQYF. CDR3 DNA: TGTGCCAGTAGTGCCTCTAGCGGGAGGGCAAATACGCAGTATTTT. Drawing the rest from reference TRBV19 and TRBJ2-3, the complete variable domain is DGGITQSPKYLFRKEGQNVTLSCEQNLNHDAMYWYRQDPGQGLRLIYYSQIVNDFQKGDIAEGYSVSREKKESFPLTVTSAQKNPTAFYLCASSASSGRANTQYFGPGTRLTVL.

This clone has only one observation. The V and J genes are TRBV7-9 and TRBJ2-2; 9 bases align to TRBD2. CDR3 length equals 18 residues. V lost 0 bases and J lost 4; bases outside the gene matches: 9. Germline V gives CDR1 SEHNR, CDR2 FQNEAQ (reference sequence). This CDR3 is CASSLAPIAGVGTGELFF. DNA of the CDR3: TGTGCCAGCAGCTTAGCCCCTATAGCGGGAGTGGGCACCGGGGAGCTGTTTTTT.

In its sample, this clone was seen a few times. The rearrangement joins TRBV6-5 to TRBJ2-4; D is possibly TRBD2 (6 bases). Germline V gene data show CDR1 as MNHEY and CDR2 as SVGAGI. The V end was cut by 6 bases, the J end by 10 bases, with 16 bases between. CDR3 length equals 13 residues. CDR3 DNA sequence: TGTGCCAGCAGCAGCGGTCAGGGAGGTATTCAGTACTTC. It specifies CASSSGQGGIQYF.

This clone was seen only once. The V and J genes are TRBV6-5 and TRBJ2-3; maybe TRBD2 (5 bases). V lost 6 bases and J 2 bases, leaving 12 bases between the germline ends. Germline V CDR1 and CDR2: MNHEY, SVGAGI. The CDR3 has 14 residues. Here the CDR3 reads CASSPGFLTDTQYF. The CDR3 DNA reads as TGTGCCAGCAGCCCGGGGTTCCTCACAGATACGCAGTATTTT.

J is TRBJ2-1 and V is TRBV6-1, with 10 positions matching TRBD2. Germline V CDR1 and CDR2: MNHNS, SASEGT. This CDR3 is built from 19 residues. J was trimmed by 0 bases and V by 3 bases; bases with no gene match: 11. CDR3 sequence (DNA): TGTGCCAGCAGTGAGGGCGTGGGACTAGCGCTGAGCTCCTACAATGAGCAGTTCTTC. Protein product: CASSEGVGLALSSYNEQFF.

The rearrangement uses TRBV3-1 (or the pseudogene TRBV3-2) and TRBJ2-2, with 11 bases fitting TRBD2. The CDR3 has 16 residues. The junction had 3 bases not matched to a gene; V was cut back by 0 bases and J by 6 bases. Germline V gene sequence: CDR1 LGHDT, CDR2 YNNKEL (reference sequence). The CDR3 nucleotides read TGTGCCAGCAGCCAAGATCCGGGACTAGCGGCCGGGGAGCTGTTTTTT. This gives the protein CASSQDPGLAAGELFF.

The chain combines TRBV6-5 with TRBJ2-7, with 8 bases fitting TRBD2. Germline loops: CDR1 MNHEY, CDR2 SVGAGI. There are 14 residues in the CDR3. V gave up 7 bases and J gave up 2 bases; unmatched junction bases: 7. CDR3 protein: CASTQTSAAYEQYF. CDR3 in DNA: TGTGCCAGCACCCAGACTAGCGCAGCCTACGAGCAGTACTTC.

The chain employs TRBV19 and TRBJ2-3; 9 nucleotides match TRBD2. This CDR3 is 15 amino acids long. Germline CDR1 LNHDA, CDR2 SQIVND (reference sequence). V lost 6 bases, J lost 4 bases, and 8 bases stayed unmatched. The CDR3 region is CASSVLAGGPDTQYF. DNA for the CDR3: TGTGCCAGTAGCGTCCTTGCGGGAGGGCCAGATACGCAGTATTTT.

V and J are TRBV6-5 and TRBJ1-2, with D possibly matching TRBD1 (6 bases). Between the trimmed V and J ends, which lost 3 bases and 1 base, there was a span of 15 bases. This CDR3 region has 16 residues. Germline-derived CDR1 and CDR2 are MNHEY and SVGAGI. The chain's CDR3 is CASSYRTESFNYGYTF. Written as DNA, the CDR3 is TGTGCCAGCAGTTATCGGACAGAATCCTTTAACTATGGCTACACCTTC.